This entry lists 21 T cell receptor beta chains sequenced from one sample in a study of T-cell reconstitution after alpha-beta-depleted transplantation in children. The TCRbeta library was prepared with unique molecular identifiers. TCRdb passed the PCR reads through MiXCR, listing each CDR3 protein once. This sample has 200,000 to 250,000 distinct CDR3 sequences, with roughly 25% found just once. Material: PBMCs, obtained before TCRalphabeta/CD19-depleted stem cell transplant. The receptors come from a girl aged 2-9 years with Fanconi anemia, due to receive a stem cell transplant.

V is TRBV20-1 and J is TRBJ2-7, with a tentative D call TRBD2 (5 bases). V lost 1 base, J lost 6 bases, and 10 bases lay in between. CDR3 length: 12 amino acids. Germline assignment: CDR1 DFQATT and CDR2 SNEGSKA (reference sequence). The CDR3 loop is CSARAPGSEQYF. In DNA form, the CDR3 reads TGCAGTGCTAGAGCTCCGGGAAGCGAGCAGTACTTC.

The chain employs TRBV3-1 and TRBJ2-5, with 10 positions matching TRBD2. CDR1 is LGHDT, CDR2 YNNKEL, per germline (reference sequence). This CDR3 has 15 residues. V lost 4 bases to trimming and J lost 2 bases; unmatched junction nucleotides: 4. In nucleotides, the CDR3 is TGTGCCAGCAGCCCTAGCGGGGGACGGCAAGAGACCCAGTACTTC. As protein: CASSPSGGRQETQYF.

This clonotype has ten or more counts. The chain carries TRBV11-2 and TRBJ2-2, with 13 bases that match TRBD2. V lost 1 base to trimming and J lost 5 bases; unmatched junction nucleotides: 4. The CDR3 consists of 17 residues. Germline CDR1 reads SGHAT; CDR2 reads FQNNGV. CDR3 loop: CASSLVLAGGRTGELFF. The CDR3 coding sequence is TGTGCCAGCAGCTTAGTACTAGCGGGAGGGCGTACCGGGGAGCTGTTTTTT.

This clonotype was seen many times. The rearrangement links TRBV27 to TRBJ2-5; D gene unclear. CDR1 and CDR2 (germline): MNHEY, SMNVEV (reference sequence). The ends were cut back, 2 bases at V and 0 bases at J, with 7 bases in the middle. This CDR3 has 14 amino acids. DNA for the CDR3: TGTGCCAGCAGTTTAGTGGGGTACCAAGAGACCCAGTACTTC. It translates to CASSLVGYQETQYF.

This clonotype has a count of ten or more. The chain links TRBV7-3 to TRBJ2-3, with D possibly TRBD2 on 7 matching bases. Germline-derived CDR1 and CDR2 are SGHTA and FQGTGA. This CDR3 spans 14 amino acids. With 5 bases removed from V and 4 bases from J, the gap between germline ends came to 13 bases. CDR3 amino acids: CASSLGGGPDTQYF. The CDR3 DNA reads TGTGCCAGCAGCCTAGGGGGGGGCCCAGATACGCAGTATTTT.

This clonotype was found many times. The chain recombines TRBV20-1 with TRBJ1-4, with D possibly matching TRBD1 (5 bases). CDR1 is DFQATT, CDR2 SNEGSKA, per germline (reference sequence). The V end lost 1 base, the J end lost 6 bases, and 6 bases lay between the germline ends. The CDR3 extends over 12 amino acids. The CDR3 sequence: CSARVGDEKLFF. In DNA form, the CDR3 reads TGCAGTGCTAGAGTGGGGGATGAAAAACTGTTTTTT.

The chain is built from TRBV19 and TRBJ2-3, with a possible D match to TRBD2 (5 bases). The germline V gene encodes CDR1 LNHDA and CDR2 SQIVND (reference sequence). The CDR3 loop spans 13 amino acids. The V gene lost 0 bases and the J gene lost 6 bases, with 7 bases spanning the gap. Here the CDR3 reads CASSIDGEDTQYF. The CDR3 DNA follows: TGTGCCAGTAGTATAGATGGGGAGGATACGCAGTATTTT.

This clonotype was seen only a few times. The chain is built from TRBV7-2 and TRBJ2-5; 11 bases fit TRBD2. Trimming at V came to 6 bases and at J to 3 bases, leaving 3 bases not matched to a gene. In germline, CDR1 is SGHTA, CDR2 FQGNSA. This CDR3 contains 14 residues. This CDR3 reads CASSRGLAEETQYF. The DNA of the CDR3 is TGTGCCAGCAGTCGGGGACTAGCGGAAGAGACCCAGTACTTC.

This sequence joins TRBV15 and TRBJ2-1; 11 bases match TRBD2. Per the germline V gene, CDR1 is LNHNV and CDR2 is YYDKDF (reference sequence). The CDR3 sequence is 13 residues long. With V trimmed by 5 bases and J by 14 bases, 8 bases remained unmatched. CDR3 sequence: CATSLELAGVKFF. CDR3 sequence (DNA): TGTGCCACCAGCCTCGAACTAGCGGGAGTGAAGTTCTTC.

This clonotype occurred a few times. V usage is TRBV5-1 and J usage is TRBJ2-1, with 12 nucleotides matching TRBD2. The CDR3 is 16 amino acids. Trimming removed 3 bases from V and 9 bases from J; junction bases left unmatched: 10. Germline lookup yields CDR1 SGHRS and CDR2 YFSETQ. CDR3 coding DNA: TGCGCCAGCAGCTGGGGGGGGACTAGCGGGCGTGGTGAGCAGTTCTTC. Amino acids: CASSWGGTSGRGEQFF.

V and J are TRBV7-2 and TRBJ1-3; TRBD1 matches 8 bases. The CDR3 totals 15 residues. With 1 base clipped from V and 4 bases from J, the junction kept 3 bases outside the gene matches. CDR1 is SGHTA and CDR2 is FQGNSA in the germline V gene. CDR3 in DNA: TGTGCCAGCAGCTTAGTACAGGGGGTGGGAAACACCATATATTTT. Amino acid sequence: CASSLVQGVGNTIYF.

V is TRBV12-3 or TRBV12-4 and J is TRBJ2-7; D not resolved. The CDR3 runs 12 residues. V lost 5 bases to trimming and J lost 3 bases, with 8 bases between them. The CDR3 DNA reads as TGTGCCAGCAGTAAGGACGGCTACGAGCAGTACTTC. Its translation is CASSKDGYEQYF.

This clonotype was counted ten times or more. The chain uses TRBV20-1 and TRBJ2-1; 10 bases are shared with TRBD2. Trimming at V came to 3 bases and at J to 10 bases, leaving 9 bases not matched to a gene. The CDR3 is 14 amino acids. Germline V lookup: CDR1 DFQATT, CDR2 SNEGSKA (reference sequence). The CDR3 protein is CSASSAGGPLEQFF. The CDR3 coding sequence is TGCAGTGCTAGCTCAGCGGGAGGGCCCCTGGAGCAGTTCTTC.

The chain links TRBV27 to TRBJ2-7, with D perhaps TRBD1 (6 bases). Germline V gives CDR1 MNHEY, CDR2 SMNVEV (reference sequence). The V end was cut by 0 bases, the J end by 7 bases, with 25 bases between. This CDR3 is 18 amino acids long. This CDR3 reads CASSLSRSQLTSRGEQYF. The CDR3, as DNA: TGTGCCAGCAGTTTATCCCGGTCCCAGTTGACCTCGAGGGGGGAGCAGTACTTC.

This clonotype showed up just once. The chain recombines TRBV20-1 with TRBJ2-2; no definite D call. Germline CDR1 DFQATT, CDR2 SNEGSKA (reference sequence). The V and J ends lost 3 bases and 0 bases respectively, with 14 bases between them. The CDR3 length is 16 residues. CDR3 in DNA: TGCAGTGCTAGCCCCATCGACTCCCCGAACACCGGGGAGCTGTTTTTT. Protein sequence: CSASPIDSPNTGELFF.

V gene TRBV29-1 combines with J gene TRBJ2-2; the D gene is possibly TRBD2 (6 bases). The V and J ends lost 4 bases and 0 bases respectively, with 12 bases between them. The germline V gene has CDR1 SQVTM and CDR2 ANQGSEA. The CDR3 contains 15 residues. Here the CDR3 reads CSVVTRGPNTGELFF. The CDR3 DNA reads TGCAGCGTTGTTACGCGGGGCCCGAACACCGGGGAGCTGTTTTTT.

This clonotype was picked up a small number of times. The chain couples TRBV6-1 to TRBJ2-7; 12 positions agree with TRBD1. There are 14 residues in the CDR3. CDR1 is MNHNS, CDR2 SASEGT, per germline. With V trimmed by 6 bases and J by 8 bases, 8 bases remained unmatched. Written as DNA, the CDR3 is TGTGCCAGCAGACCCCGGGACAGGGGGCGGCAGCAGTACTTC. It is translated as CASRPRDRGRQQYF.

This clonotype was recorded many times. The rearrangement uses TRBV6-1 and TRBJ2-5; D possibly corresponds to TRBD1 (6 bases). This CDR3 is built from 13 residues. Trimming took off 4 bases at V and 0 bases at J, with 6 bases between the two ends. Germline V gene sequence: CDR1 MNHNS, CDR2 SASEGT. The CDR3 loop reads CASSGTDQETQYF. The DNA of the CDR3 is TGTGCCAGCAGTGGGACAGACCAAGAGACCCAGTACTTC.

The chain employs TRBV29-1 and TRBJ2-5; 8 bases fit TRBD1. The germline V gene has CDR1 SQVTM and CDR2 ANQGSEA. V gave up 6 bases and J gave up 1 base; unmatched junction bases: 10. The CDR3 sequence is 15 residues long. CDR3 in amino acids: CSVISVDRGQETQYF. CDR3 coding DNA: TGCAGCGTCATTAGCGTTGACAGGGGCCAAGAGACCCAGTACTTC.

This clonotype came up many times. The genes are TRBV13 and TRBJ2-1, with 8 bases that match TRBD2. V lost 7 bases to trimming and J lost 2 bases; unmatched junction nucleotides: 4. This CDR3 spans 14 amino acids. The germline V gene has CDR1 PRHDT and CDR2 FYEKMQ (reference sequence). As DNA, the CDR3 is TGTGCCAGCATCCCAGCGGGAGCCTACAATGAGCAGTTCTTC. This codes for CASIPAGAYNEQFF.

This clonotype has ten or more counts. The chain uses TRBV7-3 and TRBJ2-3; D not resolved. The CDR3 loop spans 12 amino acids. Germline V gene sequence: CDR1 SGHTA, CDR2 FQGTGA. V was shortened by 8 bases and J by 0 bases, with 6 bases between the two germline ends. CDR3 coding DNA: TGTGCCAGCGGGATCAGCACAGATACGCAGTATTTT. Protein product: CASGISTDTQYF.